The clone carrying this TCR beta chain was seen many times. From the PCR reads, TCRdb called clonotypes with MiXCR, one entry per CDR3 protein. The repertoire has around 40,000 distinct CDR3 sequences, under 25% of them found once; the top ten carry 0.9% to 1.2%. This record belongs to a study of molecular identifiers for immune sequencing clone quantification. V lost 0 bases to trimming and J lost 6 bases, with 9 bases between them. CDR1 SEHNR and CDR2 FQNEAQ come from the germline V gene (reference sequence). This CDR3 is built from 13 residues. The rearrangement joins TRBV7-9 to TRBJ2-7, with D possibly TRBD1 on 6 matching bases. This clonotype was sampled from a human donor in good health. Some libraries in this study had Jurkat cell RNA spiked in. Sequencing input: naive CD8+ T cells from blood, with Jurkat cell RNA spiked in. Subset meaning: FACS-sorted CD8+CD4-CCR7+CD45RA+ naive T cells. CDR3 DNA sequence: TGTGCCAGCAGCTTAGCGGGCAGGGGCGAGCAGTACTTC. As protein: CASSLAGRGEQYF.